Below, one T cell receptor (beta chain) is given with its context. The data were obtained in a study of blood T cell repertoires in COVID-19. In the original workflow: Cell counts per sample came from amplifying reference gene primers. Using immunoSEQ multiplex PCR, the repertoire was profiled, and TCRdb retains in-frame clones only, with some absent. V and J calls and clone size are copied from that table; D and trimming were computed from the DNA. The sample holds about 300,000 clones, about 90% seen once. There are 14 residues in the CDR3. The trim removed 2 bases at V and 4 bases at J, leaving 4 bases unmatched. Looked up from germline, CDR1 is SGHRS and CDR2 is YFSETQ. Enrolled through a virtual design, the participants were between roughly 18 and 100 years of age and came from some 26 US areas.

The J gene is TRBJ2-5, the V gene TRBV5-1; 8 bases map to TRBD1. The receptor was derived from a woman aged 45-65 years who had been exposed to COVID-19. The specimen sequenced was PBMCs or T cells enriched from blood (not recorded which). The CDR3 region has the DNA TGCGCCAGCAGCTTTGGACAGGGTTCAGAGACCCAGTACTTC. This sequence encodes CASSFGQGSETQYF.